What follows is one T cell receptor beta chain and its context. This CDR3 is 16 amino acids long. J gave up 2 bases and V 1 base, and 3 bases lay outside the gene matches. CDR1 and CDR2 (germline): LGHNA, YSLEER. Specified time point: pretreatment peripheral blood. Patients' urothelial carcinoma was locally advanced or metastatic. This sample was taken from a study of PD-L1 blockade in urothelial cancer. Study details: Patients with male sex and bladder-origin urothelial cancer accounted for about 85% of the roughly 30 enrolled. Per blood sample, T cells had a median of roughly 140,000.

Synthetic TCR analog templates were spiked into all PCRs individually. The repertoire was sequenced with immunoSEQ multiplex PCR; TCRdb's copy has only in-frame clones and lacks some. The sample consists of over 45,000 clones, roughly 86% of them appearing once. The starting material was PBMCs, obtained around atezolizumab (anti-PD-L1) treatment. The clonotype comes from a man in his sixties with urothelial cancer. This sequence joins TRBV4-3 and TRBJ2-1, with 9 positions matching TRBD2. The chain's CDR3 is CASSQVGGGAYNEQFF. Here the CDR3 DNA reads TGCGCCAGCAGCCAAGTCGGCGGGGGGGCCTACAATGAGCAGTTCTTC.